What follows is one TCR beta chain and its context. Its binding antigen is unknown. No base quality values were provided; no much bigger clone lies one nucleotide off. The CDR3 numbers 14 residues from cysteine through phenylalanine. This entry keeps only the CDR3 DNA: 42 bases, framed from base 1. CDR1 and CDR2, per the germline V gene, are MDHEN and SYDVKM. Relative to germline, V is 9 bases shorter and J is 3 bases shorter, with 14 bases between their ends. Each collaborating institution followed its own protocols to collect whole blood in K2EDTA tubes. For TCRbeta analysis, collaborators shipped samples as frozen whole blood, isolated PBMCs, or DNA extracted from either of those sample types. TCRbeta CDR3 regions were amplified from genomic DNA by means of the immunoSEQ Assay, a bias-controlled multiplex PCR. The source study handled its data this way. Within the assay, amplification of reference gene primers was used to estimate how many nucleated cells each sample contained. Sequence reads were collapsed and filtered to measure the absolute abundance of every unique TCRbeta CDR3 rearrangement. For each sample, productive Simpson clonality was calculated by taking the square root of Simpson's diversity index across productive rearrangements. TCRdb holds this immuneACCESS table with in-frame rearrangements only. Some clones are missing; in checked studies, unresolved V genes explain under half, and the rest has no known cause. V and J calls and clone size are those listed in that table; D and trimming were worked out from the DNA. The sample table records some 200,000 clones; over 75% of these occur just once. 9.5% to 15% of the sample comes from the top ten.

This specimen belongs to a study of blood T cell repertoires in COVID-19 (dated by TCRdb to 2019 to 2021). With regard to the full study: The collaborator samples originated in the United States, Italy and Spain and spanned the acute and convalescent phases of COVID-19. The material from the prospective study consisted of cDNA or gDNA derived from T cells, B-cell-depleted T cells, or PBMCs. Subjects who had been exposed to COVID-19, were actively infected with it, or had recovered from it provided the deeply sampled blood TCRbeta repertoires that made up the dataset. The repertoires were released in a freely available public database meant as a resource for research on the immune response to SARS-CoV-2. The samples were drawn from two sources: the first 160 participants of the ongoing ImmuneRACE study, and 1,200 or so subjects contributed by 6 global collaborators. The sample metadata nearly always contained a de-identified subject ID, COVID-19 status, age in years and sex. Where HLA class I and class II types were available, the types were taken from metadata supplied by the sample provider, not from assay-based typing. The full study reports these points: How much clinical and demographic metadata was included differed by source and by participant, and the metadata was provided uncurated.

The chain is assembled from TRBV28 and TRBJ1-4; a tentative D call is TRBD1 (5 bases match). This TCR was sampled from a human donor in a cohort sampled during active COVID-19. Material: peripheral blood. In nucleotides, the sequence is TGTGCCAGTACGCCGGCAGGGCCTAATGAAAAACTGTTTTTT. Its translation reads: CASTPAGPNEKLFF.